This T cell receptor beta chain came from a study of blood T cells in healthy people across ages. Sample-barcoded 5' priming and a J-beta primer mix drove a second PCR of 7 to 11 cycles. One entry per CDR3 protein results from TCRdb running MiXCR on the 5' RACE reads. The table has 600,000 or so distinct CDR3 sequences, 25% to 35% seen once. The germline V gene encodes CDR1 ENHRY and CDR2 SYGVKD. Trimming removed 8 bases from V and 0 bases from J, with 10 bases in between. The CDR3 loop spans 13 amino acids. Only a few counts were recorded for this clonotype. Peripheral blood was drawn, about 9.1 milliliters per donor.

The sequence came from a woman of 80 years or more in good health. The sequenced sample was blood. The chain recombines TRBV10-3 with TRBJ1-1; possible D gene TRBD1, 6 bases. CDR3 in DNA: TGTGCCATCCTAAGGGGGTTGAACACTGAAGCTTTCTTT. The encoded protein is CAILRGLNTEAFF.